In this sample, the clone carrying this TCR beta chain turned up once. The antigen is not known. V shed 5 bases, J shed 15 bases, and the junction held 7 bases outside the gene matches. The CDR3 runs to 11 residues. In germline, CDR1 is DFQATT, CDR2 SNEGSKA (reference sequence). This sample was included in a study of T cell responses to AZD1222 COVID-19 vaccine. General study findings and limits: Donors, mostly white British, included more females; clonal diversity was possibly underestimated. Reportedly, close to half of spike-specific TCRs are directed against unmutated variant regions.

TCRdb's copy holds only in-frame clones and misses some; the assay was immunoSEQ multiplex PCR. The data show about 160,000 clones, approximately 90% seen once. The chain couples TRBV20-1 to TRBJ2-1; 10 nucleotides match TRBD2. The receptor comes from an adult in good health. Here the sequenced sample was peripheral blood, taken on day 0 of MenACWY control vaccination. CDR3 residues: CSAASGRALFF. In DNA form, the CDR3 reads TGCAGTGCTGCCAGCGGGAGGGCCCTGTTCTTC.